This passage covers 31 T cell receptor beta chains from one sample sequenced in a study of T cells in tumors after PD-1 blockade. Sequenced by immunoSEQ multiplex PCR; TCRdb stores in-frame clones only, minus some. Of roughly 50,000 clones in the sample, over 75% were seen once. Sequenced material: PBMCs, taken before anti-PD-1 treatment. The receptors derive from a human donor with basal cell carcinoma.

This clone was seen just once. The rearrangement joins TRBV2 to TRBJ1-5, with a tentative D call TRBD1 (6 bases). This CDR3 is 15 amino acids long. V lost 7 bases and J lost 3, with 16 bases in between. Germline V gene lookup returns CDR1 SNHLY and CDR2 FYNNEI. The CDR3 nucleotides read TGTGCCAGCACCTCAGAGACAGGACTCAATCAGCCCCAGCATTTT. Its translation: CASTSETGLNQPQHF.

This chain connects TRBV4-1 to TRBJ2-3, with 8 bases matching TRBD2. This CDR3 comprises 15 residues. Unmatched junction bases numbered 7, after V lost 4 bases and J lost 4 bases. Germline loops: CDR1 MGHRA, CDR2 YSYEKL. This CDR3 is CASSLGGAESDTQYF. The CDR3 nucleotides are TGCGCCAGCAGCCTCGGGGGGGCCGAATCAGATACGCAGTATTTT.

The chain is built from TRBV6-5 and TRBJ2-2; no clear D. The germline CDR1 and CDR2 sequences are MNHEY and SVGAGI. Between the trimmed V and J ends, which lost 2 bases and 7 bases, there was a span of 14 bases. This CDR3 is built from 15 residues. The CDR3 DNA follows: TGTGCCAGCAGTTACGGGGTCTTGGGCAACGGGGAGCTGTTTTTT. Residues: CASSYGVLGNGELFF.

This chain links TRBV6-4 with TRBJ2-7; TRBD2 matches at 14 bases. CDR3 length equals 18 residues. CDR1 is MRHNA and CDR2 is SNTAGT in the germline V gene. V lost 0 bases and J lost 3; bases outside the gene matches: 7. The CDR3 is CASSDSRLAGGSLYEQYF. The DNA for the CDR3 is TGTGCCAGCAGTGACTCGAGACTAGCGGGGGGGTCACTCTACGAGCAGTACTTC.

The chain is built from TRBV20-1 and TRBJ2-4; D unresolved. This CDR3 spans 13 amino acids. Trimming took 6 bases from V and 0 from J, leaving 9 bases between them. The germline V gene has CDR1 DFQATT and CDR2 SNEGSKA (reference sequence). This CDR3 reads CSASTQAKNIQYF. DNA for the CDR3: TGCAGTGCAAGTACTCAAGCCAAAAACATTCAGTACTTC.

The chain recombines TRBV28 with TRBJ1-4; D remains ambiguous. The CDR3 contains 13 residues. V was pared by 3 bases and J by 5 bases, with 7 bases between. Germline V gives CDR1 MDHEN, CDR2 SYDVKM. The CDR3 here is CASSLLGNEKLFF. CDR3 bases: TGTGCCAGCAGTTTGTTAGGAAATGAAAAACTGTTTTTT.

The table lists this clone with a few counts. The chain is built from TRBV5-1 and TRBJ2-7, with 9 bases matching TRBD2. CDR1 is SGHRS and CDR2 is YFSETQ in the germline V gene. The CDR3 is 18 amino acids. V gave up 4 bases and J gave up 4 bases; unmatched junction bases: 18. The CDR3 loop is CASSPRVGSGGRTYEQYF. CDR3 nucleotides: TGCGCCAGCAGCCCCCGCGTTGGTAGCGGGGGCCGGACTTACGAGCAGTACTTC.

This chain uses TRBV28 with TRBJ2-7; TRBD2 aligns across 8 bases. Trimming at V came to 7 bases and at J to 2 bases, leaving 4 bases not matched to a gene. From germline, CDR1 is MDHEN and CDR2 SYDVKM. This CDR3 is built from 13 residues. In nucleotides, the CDR3 is TGTGCCAGCACTGGGCGGGGGGCCTACGAGCAGTACTTC. Protein: CASTGRGAYEQYF. Full variable domain (rest looked up from reference TRBV28 and TRBJ2-7): DVKVTQSSRYLVKRTGEKVFLECVQDMDHENMFWYRQDPGLGLRLIYFSYDVKMKEKGDIPEGYSVSREKKERFSLILESASTNQTSMYLCASTGRGAYEQYFGPGTRLTVT.

The rearrangement links TRBV6-5 to TRBJ2-5, with 9 bases that match TRBD1. The CDR3 extends over 15 amino acids. CDR1 MNHEY and CDR2 SVGAGI come from the germline V gene. V shed 5 bases and J 5 bases; nucleotides not matched to a gene: 9. The CDR3 sequence is CASSSWDRDRETQYF. The CDR3, as DNA: TGTGCCAGCAGTAGTTGGGACAGGGATCGGGAGACCCAGTACTTC.

V and J are TRBV28 and TRBJ2-1, with 9 bases fitting TRBD1. The germline CDR1 and CDR2 sequences are MDHEN and SYDVKM. V gave up 6 bases and J gave up 1 base; unmatched junction bases: 7. CDR3 length: 16 amino acids. CDR3 residues: CASRTTGTGSYNEQFF. DNA of the CDR3: TGTGCCAGCAGAACCACCGGGACAGGGTCCTACAATGAGCAGTTCTTC.

CDR3 sequence reads: CASSLVTGSYNEQFF. CDR3 in DNA: TGTGCCAGCAGCTTAGTGACAGGTTCCTACAATGAGCAGTTCTTC. The chain combines TRBV7-9 with TRBJ2-1, with a possible D match to TRBD1 (6 bases). Trimming took off 1 base at V and 1 base at J, with 8 bases between the two ends. The CDR3 runs 15 residues. CDR1 and CDR2 (germline): SEHNR, FQNEAQ (reference sequence).

CDR3 sequence reads: CASSPTGQETQYF. The DNA of the CDR3 is TGTGCCAGCAGCCCGACGGGCCAAGAGACCCAGTACTTC. This chain joins TRBV28 and TRBJ2-5; the D is unclear. The V end lost 6 bases, the J end lost 1 base, and 9 bases lay between the germline ends. The CDR3 is made up of 13 amino acids. Germline CDR1 MDHEN, CDR2 SYDVKM.

The gene calls are TRBV30 and TRBJ2-7, with D hard to call. Germline loops: CDR1 GTSNPN, CDR2 SVGIG (reference sequence). This CDR3 spans 11 amino acids. Trimming pared 1 base from V and 4 bases from J, leaving 5 bases between. The CDR3 loop reads CAWSGSYEQYF. The CDR3 DNA reads TGTGCCTGGAGTGGGTCGTACGAGCAGTACTTC.

The chain joins TRBV3-1 (or the pseudogene TRBV3-2) to TRBJ2-5; TRBD2 matches 16 bases. The CDR3 consists of 17 residues. Looked up from germline, CDR1 is LGHDT and CDR2 is YNNKEL (reference sequence). V shed 0 bases and J 7 bases; nucleotides not matched to a gene: 5. This CDR3 reads CASSQEGTSGGARTQYF. CDR3 DNA: TGTGCCAGCAGCCAAGAGGGGACTAGCGGGGGGGCTAGGACCCAGTACTTC.

The CDR3 DNA is TGTGCCAGCAGTTTAACCCAGGGCTTTGGGGCCAACGTCCTGACTTTC. It yields the protein CASSLTQGFGANVLTF. The chain carries TRBV27 and TRBJ2-6, with a possible D match to TRBD1 (5 bases). V lost 2 bases to trimming and J lost 3 bases, with 11 bases between them. This CDR3 has 16 residues. Germline V gives CDR1 MNHEY, CDR2 SMNVEV (reference sequence).

V is TRBV4-2 and J is TRBJ2-7; possible D gene TRBD1, 7 bases. The CDR3 is 15 amino acids. The germline V gene has CDR1 LGHNA and CDR2 YNFKEQ. V was clipped by 1 base and J by 5 bases, with 15 bases between them. CDR3 bases: TGTGCCAGCAGCCAAGGAGGAGGGGGCCGGGACGAGCAGTACTTC. This codes for CASSQGGGGRDEQYF.

This clone has only one observation. The chain recombines TRBV19 with TRBJ2-7, with TRBD1 identical over 9 bases. V gave up 7 bases and J gave up 3 bases; unmatched junction bases: 7. Looked up from germline, CDR1 is LNHDA and CDR2 is SQIVND (reference sequence). The CDR3 runs 14 residues. The CDR3 protein is CASMSGQGSYEQYF. CDR3 DNA: TGTGCCAGTATGTCCGGACAGGGGAGCTACGAGCAGTACTTC.

This clone showed up just once. The rearrangement joins TRBV30 to TRBJ2-5; 12 positions agree with TRBD2. The CDR3 spans 14 residues. Germline V lookup: CDR1 GTSNPN, CDR2 SVGIG (reference sequence). With V trimmed by 5 bases and J by 5 bases, 6 bases remained unmatched. CDR3 protein: CAWAGLAGRETQYF. The CDR3 DNA follows: TGTGCCTGGGCGGGACTAGCGGGTCGGGAGACCCAGTACTTC. The full variable domain, rest sourced from reference TRBV30 and TRBJ2-5, is SQTIHQWPATLVQPVGSPLSLECTVEGTSNPNLYWYRQAAGRGLQLLFYSVGIGQISSEVPQNLSASRPQDRQFILSSKKLLLSDSGFYLCAWAGLAGRETQYFGPGTRLLVL.

This chain uses TRBV10-3 with TRBJ1-1; possible D gene TRBD1, 5 bases. Germline values: CDR1 ENHRY, CDR2 SYGVKD. The CDR3 has 13 amino acids. V lost 7 bases, J lost 0 bases, and 9 bases lay in between. CDR3 residues: CAITPTVNTEAFF. CDR3 nucleotide sequence: TGTGCCATCACCCCGACAGTGAACACTGAAGCTTTCTTT.

V usage is TRBV28 and J usage is TRBJ2-7; the match to TRBD1 covers 8 bases. The CDR3 is made up of 15 amino acids. Germline lookup yields CDR1 MDHEN and CDR2 SYDVKM. J gave up 6 bases and V 5 bases, and 12 bases lay outside the gene matches. DNA for the CDR3: TGTGCCAGCAGTCCCCTGGACAGGGACGGGGGCGAGCAGTACTTC. It specifies CASSPLDRDGGEQYF.

This clone was counted only a few times. The chain couples TRBV28 to TRBJ2-1; 16 bases fit TRBD2. Germline V CDR1 and CDR2: MDHEN, SYDVKM. The CDR3 totals 19 residues. J gave up 8 bases and V 5 bases, and 15 bases lay outside the gene matches. The CDR3: CASSPRPGLAGGRRDEQFF. As DNA, the CDR3 is TGTGCCAGCAGTCCCCGGCCGGGACTAGCGGGGGGGCGAAGGGATGAGCAGTTCTTC.

The chain combines TRBV6-1 with TRBJ2-3; D is undetermined. V lost 2 bases and J 3 bases, leaving 9 bases between the germline ends. This CDR3 has 14 residues. Germline CDR1 and CDR2: MNHNS and SASEGT. CDR3 DNA sequence: TGTGCCAGCAGTGAAAGTATCGAAACAGATACGCAGTATTTT. Its protein is CASSESIETDTQYF.

By its share, this clone is medium-sized. The V call is TRBV24-1, the J call TRBJ2-2; weak D call: TRBD1 (6 bases). The V end was cut by 5 bases, the J end by 3 bases, with 9 bases between. CDR1 and CDR2 (germline): KGHDR, SFDVKD. There are 14 residues in the CDR3. CDR3 nucleotides: TGTGCCACCAGTGGGGCAGGGGACACCGGGGAGCTGTTTTTT. This encodes CATSGAGDTGELFF.

The chain has TRBV6-6 and TRBJ2-7; D is unresolved. The V gene lost 8 bases and the J gene lost 0 bases, with 20 bases spanning the gap. The CDR3 spans 16 residues. Per germline, CDR1 MNHNY and CDR2 SVGAGI (reference sequence). CDR3 residues: CASCFDGPRTSYEQYF. The CDR3 DNA reads as TGTGCCAGCTGCTTTGACGGCCCCAGGACCTCCTACGAGCAGTACTTC.

The chain recombines TRBV12-3 or TRBV12-4 with TRBJ2-5; no firm D call. Deletions cut 3 bases from V and 5 bases from J, with 10 bases between. This CDR3 has 13 residues. CDR3 residues: CASSLVRWETQYF. The CDR3 region has the DNA TGTGCCAGCAGTTTGGTGCGGTGGGAGACCCAGTACTTC.

CDR3: CASSTSGYSGNTIYF. CDR3 bases: TGCGCCAGCAGCACTTCAGGGTACTCTGGAAACACCATATATTTT. The rearrangement uses TRBV5-1 and TRBJ1-3; perhaps TRBD1 as D (5 bases). The germline V and J ends were trimmed by 4 bases and 0 bases, with 11 bases remaining between them. The CDR3 extends over 15 amino acids. Germline CDR1 SGHRS, CDR2 YFSETQ.

The chain is built from TRBV21-1 and TRBJ2-2; the table names TRBD2, a call not compared with the DNA. TRBV21-1 constitutes a pseudogene. This CDR3 contains 15 residues. The CDR3 nucleotides read TGTGCCAGCAGAGGGGAGGAGGAAGACACCGGGGAGCTGTTTTTT. Amino acids: CASRGEEEDTGELFF.

V usage is TRBV27 and J usage is TRBJ2-3, with 7 bases that match TRBD2. Losses at the gene ends were 5 bases for V and 0 bases for J; bases not matched to a gene: 11. The germline V gene encodes CDR1 MNHEY and CDR2 SMNVEV (reference sequence). This CDR3 is built from 17 residues. The CDR3 bases are TGTGCCAGCAGTCCGGGGAGGCTAGCGGCTAGCACAGATACGCAGTATTTT. It encodes CASSPGRLAASTDTQYF.

This chain links TRBV29-1 with TRBJ2-1, with 7 nucleotides matching TRBD2. V was pared by 1 base and J by 3 bases, with 15 bases of the junction left unmatched. Germline values: CDR1 SQVTM, CDR2 ANQGSEA. This CDR3 comprises 18 residues. The CDR3 region has the DNA TGCAGCGTTGAAGGATGGGAAGGGAGGGAAGGTAGCTACAATGAGCAGTTCTTC. It specifies CSVEGWEGREGSYNEQFF.

The chain employs TRBV18 and TRBJ2-5; possible D gene TRBD2, 6 bases. V lost 1 base to trimming and J lost 5 bases, with 11 bases between them. There are 14 residues in the CDR3. Germline-derived CDR1 and CDR2 are KGHSH and LQKENI. The CDR3 bases are TGTGCCAGCTCACCACGGGGGGTAGAGGAGACCCAGTACTTC. Its protein product is CASSPRGVEETQYF.

The chain couples TRBV18 to TRBJ1-2, with TRBD1 identical over 7 bases. V dropped 6 bases and J dropped 0; count of bases not matched to a gene: 4. CDR1 and CDR2 (germline): KGHSH, LQKENI. This CDR3 spans 14 amino acids. The CDR3 loop reads CASSRQGTNYGYTF. The CDR3 DNA sequence: TGTGCCAGCTCGCGACAGGGAACTAACTATGGCTACACCTTC.